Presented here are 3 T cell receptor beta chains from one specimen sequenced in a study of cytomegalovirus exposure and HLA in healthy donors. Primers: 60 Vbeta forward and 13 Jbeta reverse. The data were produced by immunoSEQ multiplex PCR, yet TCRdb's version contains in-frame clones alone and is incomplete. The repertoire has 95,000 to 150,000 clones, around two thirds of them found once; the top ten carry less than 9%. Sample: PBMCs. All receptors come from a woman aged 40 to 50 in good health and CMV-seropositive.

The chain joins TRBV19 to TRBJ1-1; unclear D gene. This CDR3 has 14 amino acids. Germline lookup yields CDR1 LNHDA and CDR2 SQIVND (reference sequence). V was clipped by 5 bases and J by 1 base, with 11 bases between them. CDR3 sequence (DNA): TGTGCCAGTAGTGACCCCGCAGGGAACACTGAAGCTTTCTTT. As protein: CASSDPAGNTEAFF.

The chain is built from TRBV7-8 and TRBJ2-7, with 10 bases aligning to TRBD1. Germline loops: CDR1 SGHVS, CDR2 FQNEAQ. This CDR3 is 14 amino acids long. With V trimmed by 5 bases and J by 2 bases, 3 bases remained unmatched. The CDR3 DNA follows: TGTGCCAGCAGCAGGACAGGGGGTGCCTACGAGCAGTACTTC. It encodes CASSRTGGAYEQYF.

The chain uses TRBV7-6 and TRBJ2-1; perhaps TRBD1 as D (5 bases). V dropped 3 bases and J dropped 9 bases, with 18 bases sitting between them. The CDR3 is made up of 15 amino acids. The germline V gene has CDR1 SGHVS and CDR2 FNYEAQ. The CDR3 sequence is CASSFGCQGCAEQFF. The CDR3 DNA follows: TGTGCCAGCAGCTTTGGTTGCCAGGGTTGTGCTGAGCAGTTCTTC.